This TCR beta chain stems from a study of blood T cells in healthy people across ages. General study points: Observed TCR beta diversity showed a strong correlation with the percentage of naive T cells as measured by flow cytometry. Older individuals had lower TCR beta diversity per million T cells (the decline was roughly linear).

This clonotype was detected a few times. The antigen remains undetermined. A much larger clone lies a single base off, so this may be a read error. Then a second PCR, running about 6 to 12 cycles, was carried out with a sample-barcoded 5' primer and a J-beta primer mix. Each CDR3 protein gets one entry after TCRdb re-called the 5' RACE reads with MiXCR. There are 870,000 or so distinct CDR3 sequences in the sample; about 30% occur only once, and 17% lies in the top ten. Germline CDR1 LGHNA, CDR2 YNFKEQ. The CDR3 extends over 15 amino acids. V lost 0 bases and J 2 bases, leaving 9 bases between the germline ends.

The clonotype comes from a woman older than 75 in good health. The chain has TRBV4-2 and TRBJ2-3; D gene ambiguous. Sequenced sample: blood. The CDR3 loop is CASSQDAGDTDTQYF. CDR3 DNA sequence: TGTGCCAGCAGCCAAGACGCTGGCGACACAGATACGCAGTATTTT.